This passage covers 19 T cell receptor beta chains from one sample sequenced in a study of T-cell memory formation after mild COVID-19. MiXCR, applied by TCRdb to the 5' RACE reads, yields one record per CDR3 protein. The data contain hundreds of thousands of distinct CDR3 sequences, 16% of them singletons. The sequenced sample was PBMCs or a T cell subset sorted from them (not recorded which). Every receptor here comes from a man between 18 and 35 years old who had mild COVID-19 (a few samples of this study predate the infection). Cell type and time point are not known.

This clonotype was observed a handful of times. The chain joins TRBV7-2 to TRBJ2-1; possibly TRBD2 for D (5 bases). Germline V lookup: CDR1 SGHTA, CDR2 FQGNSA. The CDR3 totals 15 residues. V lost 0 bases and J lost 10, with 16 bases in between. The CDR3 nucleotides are TGTGCCAGCAGCTTAGCGAGCGGACTTAAGAGGGAGCAGTTCTTC. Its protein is CASSLASGLKREQFF.

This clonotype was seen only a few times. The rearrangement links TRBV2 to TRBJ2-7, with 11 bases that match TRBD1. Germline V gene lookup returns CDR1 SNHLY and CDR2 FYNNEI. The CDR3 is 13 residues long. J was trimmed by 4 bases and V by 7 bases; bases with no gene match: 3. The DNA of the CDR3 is TGTGCCAGCAAGGGACAGGGGGTATACGAGCAGTACTTC. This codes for CASKGQGVYEQYF.

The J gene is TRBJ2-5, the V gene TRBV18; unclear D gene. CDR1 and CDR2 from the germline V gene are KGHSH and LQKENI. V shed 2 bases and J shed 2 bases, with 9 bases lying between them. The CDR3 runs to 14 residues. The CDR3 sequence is CASSPGDIQETQYF. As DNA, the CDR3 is TGTGCCAGCTCACCAGGGGATATACAAGAGACCCAGTACTTC.

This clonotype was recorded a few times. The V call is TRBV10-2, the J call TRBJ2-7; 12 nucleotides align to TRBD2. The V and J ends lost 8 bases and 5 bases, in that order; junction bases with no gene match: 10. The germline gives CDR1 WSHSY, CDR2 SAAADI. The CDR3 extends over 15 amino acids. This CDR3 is CASLPSLAGGHEQYF. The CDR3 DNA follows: TGCGCCAGCCTACCCAGTCTAGCGGGGGGGCACGAGCAGTACTTC.

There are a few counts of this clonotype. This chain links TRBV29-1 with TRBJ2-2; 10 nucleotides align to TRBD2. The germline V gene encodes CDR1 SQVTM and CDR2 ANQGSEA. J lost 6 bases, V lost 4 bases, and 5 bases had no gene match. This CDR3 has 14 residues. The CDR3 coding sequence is TGCAGCGTTGCTAGCGGGGGATGGTCCGGGGAGCTGTTTTTT. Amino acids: CSVASGGWSGELFF.

The CDR3 region is CASSSTGGGELFF. The CDR3 bases are TGTGCCAGCAGCTCAACTGGGGGCGGGGAGCTGTTTTTT. V gene TRBV11-2 combines with J gene TRBJ2-2; D tentatively fits TRBD1 or TRBD2 (5 bases each). With 4 bases removed from V and 7 bases from J, the gap between germline ends came to 10 bases. CDR3 length equals 13 residues. Germline V gene sequence: CDR1 SGHAT, CDR2 FQNNGV.

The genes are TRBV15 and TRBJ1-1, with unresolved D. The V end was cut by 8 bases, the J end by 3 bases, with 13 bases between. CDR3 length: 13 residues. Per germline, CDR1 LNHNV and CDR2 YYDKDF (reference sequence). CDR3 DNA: TGTGCCACCTCCCTGTATGGGGACACTGAAGCTTTCTTT. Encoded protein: CATSLYGDTEAFF. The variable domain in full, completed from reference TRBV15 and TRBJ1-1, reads DAMVIQNPRYQVTQFGKPVTLSCSQTLNHNVMYWYQQKSSQAPKLLFHYYDKDFNNEADTPDNFQSRRPNTSFCFLDIRSPGLGDTAMYLCATSLYGDTEAFFGQGTRLTVV.

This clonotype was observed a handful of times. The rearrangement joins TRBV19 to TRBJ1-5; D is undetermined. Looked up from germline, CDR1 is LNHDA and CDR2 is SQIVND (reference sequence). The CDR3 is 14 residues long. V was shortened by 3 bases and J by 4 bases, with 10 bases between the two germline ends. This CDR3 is CASSISFGNQPQHF. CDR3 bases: TGTGCCAGTAGTATCTCCTTTGGGAATCAGCCCCAGCATTTT.

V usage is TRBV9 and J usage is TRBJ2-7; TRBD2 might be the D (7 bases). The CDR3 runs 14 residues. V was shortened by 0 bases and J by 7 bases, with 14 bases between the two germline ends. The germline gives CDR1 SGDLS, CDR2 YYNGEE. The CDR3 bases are TGTGCCAGCAGCGTAGTCGGGGGCGGGGGAGAGCAGTACTTC. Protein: CASSVVGGGGEQYF.

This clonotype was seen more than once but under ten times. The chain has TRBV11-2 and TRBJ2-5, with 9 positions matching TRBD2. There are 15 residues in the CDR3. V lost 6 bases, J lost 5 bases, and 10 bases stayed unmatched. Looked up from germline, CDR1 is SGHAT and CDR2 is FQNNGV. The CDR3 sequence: CASSSLAGSRETQYF. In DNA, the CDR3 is TGTGCCAGCAGTTCCCTAGCGGGGTCAAGGGAGACCCAGTACTTC.

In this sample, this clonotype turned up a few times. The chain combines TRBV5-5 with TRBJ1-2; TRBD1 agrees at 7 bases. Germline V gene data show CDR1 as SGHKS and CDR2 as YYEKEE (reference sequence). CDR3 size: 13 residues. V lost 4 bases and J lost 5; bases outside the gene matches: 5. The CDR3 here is CASSPPGGYGYTF. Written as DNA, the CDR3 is TGTGCCAGCAGCCCTCCAGGGGGTTATGGCTACACCTTC.

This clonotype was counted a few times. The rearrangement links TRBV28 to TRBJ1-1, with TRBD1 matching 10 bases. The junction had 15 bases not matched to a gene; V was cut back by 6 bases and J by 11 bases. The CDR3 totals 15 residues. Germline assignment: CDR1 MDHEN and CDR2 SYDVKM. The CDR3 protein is CASSPTMGQGNGAFF. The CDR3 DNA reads TGTGCCAGCAGCCCAACAATGGGACAGGGGAATGGGGCTTTCTTT.

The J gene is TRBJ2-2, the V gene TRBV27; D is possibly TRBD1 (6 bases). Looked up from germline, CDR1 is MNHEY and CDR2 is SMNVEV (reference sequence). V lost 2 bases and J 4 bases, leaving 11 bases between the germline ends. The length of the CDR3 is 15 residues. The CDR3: CASSLVLGATGELFF. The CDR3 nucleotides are TGTGCCAGCAGTTTAGTGTTGGGGGCCACCGGGGAGCTGTTTTTT.

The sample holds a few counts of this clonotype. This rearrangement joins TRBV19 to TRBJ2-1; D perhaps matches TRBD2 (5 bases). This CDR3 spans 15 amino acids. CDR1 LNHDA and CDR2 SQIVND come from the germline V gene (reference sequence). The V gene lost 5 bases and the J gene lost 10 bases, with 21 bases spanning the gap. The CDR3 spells CASSQGLLGWGEQFF. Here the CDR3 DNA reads TGTGCCAGTAGTCAAGGACTCCTGGGGTGGGGAGAGCAGTTCTTC.

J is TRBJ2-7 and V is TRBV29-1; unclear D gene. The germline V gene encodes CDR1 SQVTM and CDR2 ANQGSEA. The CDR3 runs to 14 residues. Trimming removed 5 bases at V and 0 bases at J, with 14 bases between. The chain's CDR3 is CSVLGPTTSYEQYF. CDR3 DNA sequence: TGCAGCGTTTTAGGACCGACCACCTCCTACGAGCAGTACTTC.

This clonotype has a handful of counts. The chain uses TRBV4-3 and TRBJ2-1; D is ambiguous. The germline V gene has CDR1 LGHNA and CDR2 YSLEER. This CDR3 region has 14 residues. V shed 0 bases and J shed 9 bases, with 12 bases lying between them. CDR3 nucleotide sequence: TGCGCCAGCAGCCAAGATTTCACAGCAGGTGAGCAGTTCTTC. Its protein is CASSQDFTAGEQFF.

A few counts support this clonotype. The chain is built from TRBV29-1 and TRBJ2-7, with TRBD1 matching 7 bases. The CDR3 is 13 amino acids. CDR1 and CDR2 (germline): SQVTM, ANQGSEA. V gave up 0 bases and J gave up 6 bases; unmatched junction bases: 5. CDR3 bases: TGCAGCGTTGAAGAAGCGACAGGGACCGAGCAGTACTTC. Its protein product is CSVEEATGTEQYF.

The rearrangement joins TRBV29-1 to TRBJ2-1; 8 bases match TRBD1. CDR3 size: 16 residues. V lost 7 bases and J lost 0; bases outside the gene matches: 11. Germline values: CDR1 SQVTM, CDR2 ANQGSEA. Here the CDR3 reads CSARLQGASSYNEQFF. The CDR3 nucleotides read TGCAGCGCCCGCCTCCAGGGGGCGAGCTCCTACAATGAGCAGTTCTTC.

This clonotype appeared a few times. DNA of the CDR3: TGTGCCAGTAGTAAGAGGCAGGGGCGGCTTCAAGAGACCCAGTACTTC. This codes for CASSKRQGRLQETQYF. This chain uses TRBV19 with TRBJ2-5; D is possibly TRBD1 (6 bases). Germline V gene sequence: CDR1 LNHDA, CDR2 SQIVND (reference sequence). Trimming removed 4 bases at V and 2 bases at J, with 17 bases between. The CDR3 consists of 16 residues.